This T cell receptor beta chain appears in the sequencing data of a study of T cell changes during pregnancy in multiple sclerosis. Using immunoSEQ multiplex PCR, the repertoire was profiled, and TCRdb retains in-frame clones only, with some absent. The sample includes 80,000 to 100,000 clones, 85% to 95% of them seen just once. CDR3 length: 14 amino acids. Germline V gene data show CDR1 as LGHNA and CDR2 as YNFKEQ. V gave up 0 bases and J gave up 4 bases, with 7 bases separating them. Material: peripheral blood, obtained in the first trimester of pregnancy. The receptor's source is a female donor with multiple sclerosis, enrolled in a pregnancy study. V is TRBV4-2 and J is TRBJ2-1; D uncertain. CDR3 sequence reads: CASSQDRVYNEQFF. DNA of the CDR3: TGTGCCAGCAGCCAAGATCGGGTTTACAATGAGCAGTTCTTC.